Listed below are T cell receptor beta chains from one sample, sequenced in a study of control samples from healthy donors and cancer patients. Assay used: immunoSEQ multiplex PCR; TCRdb lists only in-frame clones, some missing. The top ten clones hold around two fifths of a sample with tens of thousands of clones, around nine tenths of them seen once. Sequencing was carried out using PBMCs. The receptors come from a man between 50 and 59 years old with head and neck cancer. CDR3s include the opening cysteine and the closing phenylalanine or tryptophan. D genes are given only for firm matches. Not every row has a clone size; where given, it reads once, few, many or a size class.

CDR3: CATSEGVLYYEQYF
DNA: TGTGCCACCAGTGAAGGGGTCCTATACTACGAGCAGTACTTC
V: TRBV24-1
J: TRBJ2-7
size: NA
D: NA

CDR3: CASSQYKGTGGDEQYF
DNA: TGTGCCAGCAGCCAGTACAAGGGGACAGGAGGGGACGAGCAGTACTTC
V: TRBV3-1/TRBV3-2
J: TRBJ2-7
size: once
D: TRBD1

CDR3: CATPVWSVNTEAFF
DNA: TGTGCCACCCCTGTGTGGTCCGTGAACACTGAAGCTTTCTTT
V: TRBV24-1
J: TRBJ1-1
size: NA
D: NA

CDR3: CASSAGLPPNEQYF
DNA: TGTGCCAGCAGCGCGGGACTGCCTCCCAACGAGCAGTACTTC
V: TRBV5-8
J: TRBJ2-7
size: NA
D: NA

CDR3: CASSLMSGGATDTQYF
DNA: TGTGCCAGCAGCTTGATGAGCGGGGGGGCGACAGATACGCAGTATTTT
V: TRBV5-6
J: TRBJ2-3
size: NA
D: TRBD2

CDR3: CAWSRDSSYYEQYF
DNA: TGTGCCTGGAGTCGGGACAGTTCTTATTACGAGCAGTACTTC
V: TRBV30
J: TRBJ2-7
size: few
D: TRBD1

CDR3: CASSEAERGVPWDTQYF
DNA: TGTGCCAGCAGTGAAGCAGAGCGGGGGGTTCCTTGGGATACGCAGTATTTT
V: TRBV6-1
J: TRBJ2-3
size: NA
D: TRBD2

CDR3: CASGLDGWEAKNIQYF
DNA: TGTGCTAGTGGTCTGGACGGCTGGGAGGCCAAAAACATTCAGTACTTC
V: TRBV12-5
J: TRBJ2-4
size: NA
D: NA

CDR3: CASRQGLAGPNEQFF
DNA: TGTGCCAGCAGGCAGGGACTAGCGGGACCTAATGAGCAGTTCTTC
V: TRBV6-5
J: TRBJ2-1
size: NA
D: TRBD2

CDR3: CASSWDRQETQYF
DNA: TGTGCCAGCAGCTGGGACAGACAAGAGACCCAGTACTTC
V: TRBV16
J: TRBJ2-5
size: NA
D: TRBD1

CDR3: CASSVQAYGYTF
DNA: TGTGCCAGCAGCGTCCAGGCCTATGGCTACACCTTC
V: TRBV9
J: TRBJ1-2
size: NA
D: NA

CDR3: CSVESGPGGNQPQHF
DNA: TGCAGCGTTGAAAGTGGTCCCGGCGGCAATCAGCCCCAGCATTTT
V: TRBV29-1
J: TRBJ1-5
size: NA
D: NA

CDR3: CASSLRTSIRDTQYF
DNA: TGTGCCAGCAGCTTAAGAACGTCCATTCGCGATACGCAGTATTTT
V: TRBV7-2
J: TRBJ2-3
size: NA
D: NA

CDR3: CASSDRDTQYF
DNA: TGTGCCAGCAGTGATAGAGATACGCAGTATTTT
V: TRBV6-2/TRBV6-3
J: TRBJ2-3
size: NA
D: NA

CDR3: CASSQPGQHYNEQFF
DNA: TGTGCCAGCAGCCAACCGGGACAGCACTACAATGAGCAGTTCTTC
V: TRBV3-1/TRBV3-2
J: TRBJ2-1
size: few
D: TRBD1

CDR3: CASSLRSGWTEAFF
DNA: TGTGCCAGCAGCTTAAGGTCCGGGTGGACTGAAGCTTTCTTT
V: TRBV7-2
J: TRBJ1-1
size: NA
D: NA

CDR3: CASSYGQGGETQYF
DNA: TGTGCCAGCAGTTACGGACAGGGCGGGGAGACCCAGTACTTC
V: TRBV2
J: TRBJ2-5
size: few
D: TRBD1

CDR3: CASSQGDRDNSPLHF
DNA: TGTGCCAGCAGCCAAGGGGACAGGGACAATTCACCCCTCCACTTT
V: TRBV3-1/TRBV3-2
J: TRBJ1-6
size: NA
D: TRBD1

CDR3: CASSFWGMGQTDTQYF
DNA: TGTGCCAGCAGTTTTTGGGGGATGGGGCAGACAGATACGCAGTATTTT
V: TRBV27
J: TRBJ2-3
size: NA
D: NA

CDR3: CASSLSTGAGDTQYF
DNA: TGTGCCAGCAGCTTATCGACAGGGGCAGGAGATACGCAGTATTTT
V: TRBV11-2
J: TRBJ2-3
size: NA
D: TRBD1

CDR3: CASGWGRVEDTQYF
DNA: TGTGCTAGTGGTTGGGGGAGGGTGGAAGATACGCAGTATTTT
V: TRBV12-5
J: TRBJ2-3
size: NA
D: TRBD2

CDR3: CASSPRLAGGRDTQYF
DNA: TGTGCCAGCAGCCCGAGATTAGCGGGGGGGCGAGATACGCAGTATTTT
V: TRBV3-1/TRBV3-2
J: TRBJ2-3
size: NA
D: TRBD2

CDR3: CASREQGFYEQYF
DNA: TGTGCCAGCAGGGAACAGGGTTTCTACGAGCAGTACTTC
V: TRBV6-6
J: TRBJ2-7
size: NA
D: NA

CDR3: CASSPGGHYEQYF
DNA: TGTGCCAGCAGCCCCGGGGGACACTACGAGCAGTACTTC
V: TRBV9
J: TRBJ2-7
size: NA
D: NA

CDR3: CASTPVGARRSNEQFF
DNA: TGTGCCAGCACCCCGGTGGGCGCCCGGCGAAGCAATGAGCAGTTCTTC
V: TRBV7-2
J: TRBJ2-1
size: NA
D: NA

CDR3: CASSLFGDPHEQFF
DNA: TGTGCCAGCAGCTTATTCGGGGATCCCCATGAGCAGTTCTTC
V: TRBV7-3
J: TRBJ2-1
size: NA
D: NA

CDR3: CSVEVRDPMYGYTF
DNA: TGCAGCGTTGAAGTGAGGGACCCAATGTATGGCTACACCTTC
V: TRBV29-1
J: TRBJ1-2
size: NA
D: NA

CDR3: CASSLDPPGHGSGNTIYF
DNA: TGTGCCAGCAGCTTGGATCCTCCGGGACACGGCTCTGGAAACACCATATATTTT
V: TRBV5-5
J: TRBJ1-3
size: NA
D: NA